Below, one T cell receptor beta chain is given with its context. The sample is drawn from a study of cytotoxic CD8 clonotypes in ibrutinib-treated CLL. For the study at large: Of a cohort that held around 10 relapsed/refractory and around 15 treatment-naive patients, roughly 18 were IGHV unmutated. Responses: roughly 25 partial, 2 complete; after median around 70 months, roughly 15 stayed remitted, about twelve progressed. Productive templates per sample averaged roughly 260,000; productive rearrangements, roughly 100,000.

Extraction of around 2 micrograms of genomic DNA from cryopreserved PBMCs supplied material for TCR beta libraries. Only in-frame clones appear in the TCRdb table, and some are missing; sequencing was by immunoSEQ multiplex PCR. The table includes 200,000 or so clones, about four fifths detected once. The CDR3 covers 15 residues. V shed 0 bases and J shed 0 bases, with 9 bases lying between them. The germline gives CDR1 SGHRS, CDR2 YFSETQ. The source of this sequence is a human donor with chronic lymphocytic leukemia. The V call is TRBV5-1, the J call TRBJ1-2; D uncertain. The material sequenced was PBMCs, taken after 12 months of ibrutinib treatment. The CDR3 region has the DNA TGCGCCAGCAGCTTGGTACCGGGAGCTAACTATGGCTACACCTTC. Translated: CASSLVPGANYGYTF.